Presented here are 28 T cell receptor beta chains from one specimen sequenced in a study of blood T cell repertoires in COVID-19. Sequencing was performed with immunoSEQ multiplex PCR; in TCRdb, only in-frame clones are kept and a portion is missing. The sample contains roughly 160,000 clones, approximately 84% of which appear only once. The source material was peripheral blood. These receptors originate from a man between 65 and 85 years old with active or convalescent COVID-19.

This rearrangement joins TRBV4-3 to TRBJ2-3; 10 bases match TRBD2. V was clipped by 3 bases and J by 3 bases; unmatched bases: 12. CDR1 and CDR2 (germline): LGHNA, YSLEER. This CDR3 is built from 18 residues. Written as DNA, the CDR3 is TGCGCCAGCAGCCAGGCTAGCGGGAGCTCGACCCGAACAGATACGCAGTATTTT. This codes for CASSQASGSSTRTDTQYF.

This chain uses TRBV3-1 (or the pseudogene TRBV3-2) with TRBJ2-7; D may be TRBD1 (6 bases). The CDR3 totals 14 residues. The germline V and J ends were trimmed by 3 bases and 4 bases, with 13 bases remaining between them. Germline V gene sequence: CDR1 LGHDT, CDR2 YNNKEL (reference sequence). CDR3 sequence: CASSQSAGEYEQYF. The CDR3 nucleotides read TGTGCCAGCAGCCAGAGCGCAGGGGAGTACGAGCAGTACTTC.

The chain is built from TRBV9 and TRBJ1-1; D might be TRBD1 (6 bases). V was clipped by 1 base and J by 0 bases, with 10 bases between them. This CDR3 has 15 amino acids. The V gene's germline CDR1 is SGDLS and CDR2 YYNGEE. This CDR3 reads CASSVRDNMNTEAFF. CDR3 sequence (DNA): TGTGCCAGCAGCGTACGGGACAACATGAACACTGAAGCTTTCTTT.

CDR3 sequence reads: CASSYPAGFETPEAFF. CDR3 sequence (DNA): TGTGCCAGCAGTTACCCGGCAGGATTCGAAACGCCTGAAGCTTTCTTT. V and J are TRBV6-6 and TRBJ1-1; D is uncertain. V lost 2 bases and J lost 6, with 19 bases in between. The CDR3 is 16 amino acids. Germline V lookup: CDR1 MNHNY, CDR2 SVGAGI (reference sequence).

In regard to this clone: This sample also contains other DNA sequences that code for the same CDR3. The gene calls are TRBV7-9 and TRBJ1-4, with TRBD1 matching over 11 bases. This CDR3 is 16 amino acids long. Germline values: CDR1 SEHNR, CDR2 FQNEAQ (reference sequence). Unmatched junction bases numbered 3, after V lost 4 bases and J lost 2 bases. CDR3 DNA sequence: TGTGCCAGCAGCTCAGGACAGGGGGCGACTAATGAAAAACTGTTTTTT. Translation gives CASSSGQGATNEKLFF.

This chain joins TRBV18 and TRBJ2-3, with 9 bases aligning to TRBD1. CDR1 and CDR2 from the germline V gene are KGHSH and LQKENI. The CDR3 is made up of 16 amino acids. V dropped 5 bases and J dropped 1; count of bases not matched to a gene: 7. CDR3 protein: CASSARDRAGTDTQYF. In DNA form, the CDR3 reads TGTGCCAGCTCAGCCCGGGACAGGGCTGGCACAGATACGCAGTATTTT.

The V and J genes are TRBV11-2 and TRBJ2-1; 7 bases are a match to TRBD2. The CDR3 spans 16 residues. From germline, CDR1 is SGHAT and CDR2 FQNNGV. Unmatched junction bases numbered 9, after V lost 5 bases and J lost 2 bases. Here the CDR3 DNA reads TGTGCCAGCAGCCCCCTCCTAGCGGCCGCCTACAATGAGCAGTTCTTC. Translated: CASSPLLAAAYNEQFF.

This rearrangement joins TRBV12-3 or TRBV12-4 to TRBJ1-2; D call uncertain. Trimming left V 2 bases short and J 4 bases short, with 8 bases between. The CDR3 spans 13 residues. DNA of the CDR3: TGTGCCAGCAGTTTACAGGTTATCTATGGCTACACCTTC. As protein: CASSLQVIYGYTF.

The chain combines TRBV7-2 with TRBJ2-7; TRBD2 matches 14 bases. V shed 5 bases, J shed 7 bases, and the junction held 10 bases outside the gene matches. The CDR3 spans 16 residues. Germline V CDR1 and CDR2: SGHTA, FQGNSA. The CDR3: CASSPRTSGGIREQYF. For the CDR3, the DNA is TGTGCCAGCAGCCCCCGGACTAGCGGGGGGATAAGGGAGCAGTACTTC.

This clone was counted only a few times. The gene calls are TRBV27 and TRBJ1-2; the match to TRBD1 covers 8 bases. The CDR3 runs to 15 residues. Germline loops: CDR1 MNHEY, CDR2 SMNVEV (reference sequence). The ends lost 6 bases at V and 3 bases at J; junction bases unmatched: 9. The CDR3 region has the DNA TGTGCCAGCAGAGCCGCGGACAGGGATTACTATGGCTACACCTTC. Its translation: CASRAADRDYYGYTF.

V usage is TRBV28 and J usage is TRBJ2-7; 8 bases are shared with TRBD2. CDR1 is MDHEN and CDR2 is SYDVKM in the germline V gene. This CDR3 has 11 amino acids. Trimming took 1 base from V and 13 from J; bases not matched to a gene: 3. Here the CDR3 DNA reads TGTGCCAGCAGTTTATACGGGACTAGTTACTTC. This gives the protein CASSLYGTSYF.

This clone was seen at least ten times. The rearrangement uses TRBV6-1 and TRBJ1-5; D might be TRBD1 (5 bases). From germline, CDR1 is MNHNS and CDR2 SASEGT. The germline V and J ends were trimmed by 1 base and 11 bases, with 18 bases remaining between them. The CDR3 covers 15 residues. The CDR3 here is CASSEGRGTHATQHF. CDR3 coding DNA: TGTGCCAGCAGTGAAGGGCGGGGGACCCATGCGACCCAGCATTTT.

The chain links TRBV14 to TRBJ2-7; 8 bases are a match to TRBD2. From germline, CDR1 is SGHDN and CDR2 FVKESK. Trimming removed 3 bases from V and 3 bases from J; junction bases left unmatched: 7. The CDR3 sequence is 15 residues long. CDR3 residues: CASSQHVAGLYEQYF. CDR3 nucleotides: TGTGCCAGCAGCCAGCATGTAGCGGGACTCTACGAGCAGTACTTC.

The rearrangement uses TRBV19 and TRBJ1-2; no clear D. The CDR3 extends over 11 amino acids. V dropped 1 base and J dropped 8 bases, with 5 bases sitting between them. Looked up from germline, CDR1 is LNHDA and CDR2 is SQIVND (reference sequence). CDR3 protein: CASSIVGGYTF. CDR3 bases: TGTGCCAGTAGTATAGTTGGCGGCTACACCTTC.

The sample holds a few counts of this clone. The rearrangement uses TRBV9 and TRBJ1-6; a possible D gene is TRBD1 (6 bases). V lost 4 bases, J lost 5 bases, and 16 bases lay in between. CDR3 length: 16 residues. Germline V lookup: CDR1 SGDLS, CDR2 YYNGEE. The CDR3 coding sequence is TGTGCCAGCAGCACCGGGACATCGGGCCATAATTCACCCCTCCACTTT. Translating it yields CASSTGTSGHNSPLHF. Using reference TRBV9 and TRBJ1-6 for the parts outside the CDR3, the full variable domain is DSGVTQTPKHLITATGQRVTLRCSPRSGDLSVYWYQQSLDQGLQFLIQYYNGEERAKGNILERFSAQQFPDLHSELNLSSLELGDSALYFCASSTGTSGHNSPLHFGNGTRLTVT.

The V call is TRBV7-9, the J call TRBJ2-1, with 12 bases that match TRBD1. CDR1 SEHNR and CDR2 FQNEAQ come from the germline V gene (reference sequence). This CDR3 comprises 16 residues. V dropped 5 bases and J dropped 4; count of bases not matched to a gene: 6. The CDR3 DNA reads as TGTGCCAGCAGCAACAGGGACAGGGGGCCATACAATGAGCAGTTCTTC. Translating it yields CASSNRDRGPYNEQFF.

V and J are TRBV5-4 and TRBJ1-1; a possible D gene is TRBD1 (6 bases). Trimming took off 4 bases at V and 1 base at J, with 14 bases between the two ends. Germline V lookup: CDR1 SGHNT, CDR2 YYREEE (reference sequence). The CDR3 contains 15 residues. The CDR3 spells CASSPLDRTNTEAFF. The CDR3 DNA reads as TGTGCCAGCAGCCCCCTCGACAGGACGAACACTGAAGCTTTCTTT.

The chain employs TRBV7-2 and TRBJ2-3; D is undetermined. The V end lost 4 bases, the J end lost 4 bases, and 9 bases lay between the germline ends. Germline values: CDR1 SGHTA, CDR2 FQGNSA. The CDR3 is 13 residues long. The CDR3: CASSSGSSDTQYF. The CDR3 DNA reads TGTGCCAGCAGCTCCGGGTCTTCAGATACGCAGTATTTT.

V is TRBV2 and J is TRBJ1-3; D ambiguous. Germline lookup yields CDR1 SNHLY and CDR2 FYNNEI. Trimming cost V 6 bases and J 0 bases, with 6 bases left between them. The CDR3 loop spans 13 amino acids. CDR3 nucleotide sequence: TGTGCCAGCAGGGTACACTCTGGAAACACCATATATTTT. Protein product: CASRVHSGNTIYF.

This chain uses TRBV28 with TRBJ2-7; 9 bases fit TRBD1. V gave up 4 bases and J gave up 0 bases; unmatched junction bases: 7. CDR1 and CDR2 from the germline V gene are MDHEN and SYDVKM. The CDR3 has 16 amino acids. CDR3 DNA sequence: TGTGCCAGCAGTTCAACAGGGGGCCCCCTCTCCTACGAGCAGTACTTC. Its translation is CASSSTGGPLSYEQYF.

The CDR3 is CASSQLGGSMRGYTF. The CDR3 DNA is TGTGCCAGCAGCCAGCTAGGGGGTAGCATGCGGGGCTACACCTTC. The chain is built from TRBV7-2 and TRBJ1-2; possible D gene TRBD1, 6 bases. Trimming took 5 bases from V and 8 from J, leaving 21 bases between them. Germline lookup yields CDR1 SGHTA and CDR2 FQGNSA. This CDR3 spans 15 amino acids.

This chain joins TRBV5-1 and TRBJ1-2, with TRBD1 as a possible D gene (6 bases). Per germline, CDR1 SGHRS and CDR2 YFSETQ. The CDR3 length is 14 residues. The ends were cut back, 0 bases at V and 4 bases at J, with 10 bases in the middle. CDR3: CASSLATGIYGYTF. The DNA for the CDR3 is TGCGCCAGCAGCTTGGCGACAGGCATCTATGGCTACACCTTC.

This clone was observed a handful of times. CDR3 coding DNA: TGTGCCAGCTCACCAATGGCGGACAGCGGAGAATCACCCCTCCACTTT. Translated: CASSPMADSGESPLHF. The J gene is TRBJ1-6, the V gene TRBV18; weak D call: TRBD1 (6 bases). CDR1 KGHSH and CDR2 LQKENI come from the germline V gene. V was clipped by 2 bases and J by 10 bases, with 18 bases between them. The CDR3 length is 16 residues.

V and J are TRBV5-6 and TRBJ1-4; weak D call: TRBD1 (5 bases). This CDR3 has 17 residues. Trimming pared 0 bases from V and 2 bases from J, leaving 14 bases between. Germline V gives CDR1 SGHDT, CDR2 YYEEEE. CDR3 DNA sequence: TGTGCCAGCAGCTTGGGGCCCGGCAGGGCGACTAATGAAAAACTGTTTTTT. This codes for CASSLGPGRATNEKLFF.

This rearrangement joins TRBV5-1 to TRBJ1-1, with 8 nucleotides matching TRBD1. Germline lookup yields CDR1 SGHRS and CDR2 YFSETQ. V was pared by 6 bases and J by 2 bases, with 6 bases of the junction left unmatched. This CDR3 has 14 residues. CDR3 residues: CASTSGQGNTEAFF. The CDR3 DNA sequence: TGCGCCAGCACCTCAGGACAGGGCAACACTGAAGCTTTCTTT.

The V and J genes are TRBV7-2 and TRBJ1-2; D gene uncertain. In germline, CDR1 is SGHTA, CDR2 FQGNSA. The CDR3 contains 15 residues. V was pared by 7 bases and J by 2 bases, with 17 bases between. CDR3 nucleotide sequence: TGTGCCAGCACCCCTGGGCCGTCTCAAAACTATGGCTACACCTTC. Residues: CASTPGPSQNYGYTF.

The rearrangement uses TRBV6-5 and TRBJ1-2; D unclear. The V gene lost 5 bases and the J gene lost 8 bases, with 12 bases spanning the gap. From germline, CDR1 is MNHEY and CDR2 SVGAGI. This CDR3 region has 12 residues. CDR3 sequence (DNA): TGTGCCAGCAGTACAAACGGGAGAGGCTACACCTTC. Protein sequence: CASSTNGRGYTF.

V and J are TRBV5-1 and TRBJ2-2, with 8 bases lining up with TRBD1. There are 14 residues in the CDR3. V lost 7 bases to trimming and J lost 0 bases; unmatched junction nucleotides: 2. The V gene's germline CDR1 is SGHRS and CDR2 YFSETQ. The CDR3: CASRQGTNTGELFF. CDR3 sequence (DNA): TGCGCCAGCCGACAGGGGACGAACACCGGGGAGCTGTTTTTT.